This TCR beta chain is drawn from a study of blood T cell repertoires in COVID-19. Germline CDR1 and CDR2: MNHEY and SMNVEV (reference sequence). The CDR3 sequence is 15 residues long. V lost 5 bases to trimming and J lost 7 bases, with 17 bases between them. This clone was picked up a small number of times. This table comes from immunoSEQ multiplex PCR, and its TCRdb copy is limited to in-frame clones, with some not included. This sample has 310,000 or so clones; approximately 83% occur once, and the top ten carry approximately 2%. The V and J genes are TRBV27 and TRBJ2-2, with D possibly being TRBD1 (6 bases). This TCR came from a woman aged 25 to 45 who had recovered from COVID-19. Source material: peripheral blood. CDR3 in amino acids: CASSIGQSDVGELFF. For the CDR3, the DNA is TGTGCCAGCAGTATCGGACAGTCCGACGTCGGGGAGCTGTTTTTT.